What follows are 13 T cell receptor beta chains derived from one specimen sequenced in a study of blood T cell repertoires in COVID-19. This table comes from immunoSEQ multiplex PCR, and its TCRdb copy is limited to in-frame clones, with some not included. Here the sample spans roughly 290,000 clones, around 90% being singletons. The sequencing input was PBMCs or T cells enriched from blood (not recorded which). These receptor sequences come from a middle-aged woman who had recovered from COVID-19.

The chain employs TRBV2 and TRBJ1-1, with D tentatively TRBD1 (5 bases). The CDR3 sequence is 13 residues long. Per the germline V gene, CDR1 is SNHLY and CDR2 is FYNNEI. Trimming removed 7 bases from V and 5 bases from J, with 14 bases in between. CDR3 bases: TGTGCCAGCACCGAGACGGGGGGGACTGAAGCTTTCTTT. Residues: CASTETGGTEAFF.

This clone was detected once. The chain uses TRBV30 and TRBJ2-3, with 9 bases lining up with TRBD2. CDR1 and CDR2 from the germline V gene are GTSNPN and SVGIG (reference sequence). The J segment lost 3 bases and the V segment lost 8 bases, leaving 9 bases of the junction unmatched. This CDR3 spans 14 amino acids. CDR3 protein: CARRQRGVTDTQYF. CDR3 sequence (DNA): TGTGCCCGCCGGCAGCGGGGGGTTACAGATACGCAGTATTTT.

V gene TRBV29-1 combines with J gene TRBJ2-6; perhaps TRBD2 as D (6 bases). The CDR3 is 14 residues long. CDR1 is SQVTM and CDR2 is ANQGSEA in the germline V gene. Trimming cost V 4 bases and J 0 bases, with 7 bases left between them. DNA for the CDR3: TGCAGCGTTGGGGAGGACTCTGGGGCCAACGTCCTGACTTTC. It encodes CSVGEDSGANVLTF.

This clone was observed a handful of times. CDR3 residues: CAWSVSRGYGYTF. Here the CDR3 DNA reads TGTGCCTGGAGTGTGAGCCGGGGCTATGGCTACACCTTC. J is TRBJ1-2 and V is TRBV30; D ambiguous. Germline V CDR1 and CDR2: GTSNPN, SVGIG (reference sequence). The CDR3 length is 13 residues. Between the trimmed V and J ends, which lost 0 bases and 4 bases, there was a span of 9 bases.

In nucleotides, the CDR3 is TGCGCCAGCAGTCAATCGAGGCAGAACACTGAAGCTTTCTTT. Its translation is CASSQSRQNTEAFF. The chain carries TRBV23-1 and TRBJ1-1; D ambiguous. TRBV23-1 is noted as an ORF with a role that remains uncertain. Trimming stripped 0 bases from V and 1 base from J, with 6 bases between. The length of the CDR3 is 14 residues.

The chain recombines TRBV7-3 with TRBJ2-7, with 10 bases matching TRBD2. J lost 7 bases, V lost 5 bases, and 5 bases had no gene match. CDR1 SGHTA and CDR2 FQGTGA come from the germline V gene. This CDR3 is 13 amino acids long. The CDR3, as DNA: TGTGCCAGCAGCATCGAGCGGGAGGGGGAGCAGTACTTC. Encoded protein: CASSIEREGEQYF.

The chain combines TRBV3-1 (or the pseudogene TRBV3-2) with TRBJ2-3; TRBD2 might be the D (6 bases). CDR1 is LGHDT and CDR2 is YNNKEL in the germline V gene (reference sequence). Trimming removed 4 bases at V and 7 bases at J, with 15 bases between. There are 14 residues in the CDR3. The CDR3 protein is CASSLLGLSNTQYF. The CDR3 DNA follows: TGTGCCAGCAGCCTACTGGGACTTTCAAATACGCAGTATTTT.

This chain uses TRBV15 with TRBJ2-7; 10 bases match TRBD1. Germline-derived CDR1 and CDR2 are LNHNV and YYDKDF (reference sequence). The V segment lost 3 bases and the J segment 6 bases; nucleotides outside the gene matches: 8. The CDR3 totals 15 residues. The CDR3 DNA is TGTGCCACCAGCAGGAACCGGGACAGGGGCTCCGAGCAGTACTTC. Translating gives CATSRNRDRGSEQYF. The full variable domain, with the rest looked up from reference TRBV15 and TRBJ2-7, is DAMVIQNPRYQVTQFGKPVTLSCSQTLNHNVMYWYQQKSSQAPKLLFHYYDKDFNNEADTPDNFQSRRPNTSFCFLDIRSPGLGDTAMYLCATSRNRDRGSEQYFGPGTRLTVT.

This chain connects TRBV7-9 to TRBJ1-2, with D possibly being TRBD1 (5 bases). The CDR3 is 15 amino acids. V was clipped by 1 base and J by 7 bases, with 16 bases between them. Germline lookup yields CDR1 SEHNR and CDR2 FQNEAQ (reference sequence). CDR3 bases: TGTGCCAGCAGCTTAGTATCGGGTCAGGGAACTGGCTACACCTTC. Translating gives CASSLVSGQGTGYTF.

V usage is TRBV4-1 and J usage is TRBJ1-5; D unresolved. This CDR3 contains 15 residues. CDR1 is MGHRA and CDR2 is YSYEKL in the germline V gene. V was trimmed by 0 bases and J by 4 bases, leaving 10 bases between them. For the CDR3, the DNA is TGCGCCAGCAGCCAAGATCGGAGAAATAATCAGCCCCAGCATTTT. Its protein is CASSQDRRNNQPQHF.

V usage is TRBV6-5 and J usage is TRBJ1-1; 7 nucleotides match TRBD1. V was clipped by 6 bases and J by 6 bases; unmatched bases: 7. The CDR3 has 13 amino acids. Germline CDR1 and CDR2: MNHEY and SVGAGI. The DNA for the CDR3 is TGTGCCAGCAGCGTCACAGGGGTCGCTGAAGCTTTCTTT. Translated: CASSVTGVAEAFF.

This clone was seen just once. The V and J genes are TRBV7-8 and TRBJ1-1; the D is unclear. The CDR3 runs to 15 residues. CDR1 and CDR2 from the germline V gene are SGHVS and FQNEAQ. Trimming stripped 5 bases from V and 1 base from J, with 14 bases between. The CDR3 DNA follows: TGTGCCAGCAGCCCCCGGGAAGGGTCGAACACTGAAGCTTTCTTT. Its translation is CASSPREGSNTEAFF.

Of note for this clone: This same CDR3 is encoded by further DNA sequences in the sample. This rearrangement joins TRBV5-1 to TRBJ2-5; D possibly corresponds to TRBD2 (6 bases). CDR1 SGHRS and CDR2 YFSETQ come from the germline V gene. The CDR3 spans 14 residues. V shed 0 bases and J shed 1 base, with 7 bases lying between them. The CDR3 is CASSLGGVQETQYF. The CDR3 nucleotides are TGCGCCAGCAGCTTGGGCGGGGTCCAAGAGACCCAGTACTTC.